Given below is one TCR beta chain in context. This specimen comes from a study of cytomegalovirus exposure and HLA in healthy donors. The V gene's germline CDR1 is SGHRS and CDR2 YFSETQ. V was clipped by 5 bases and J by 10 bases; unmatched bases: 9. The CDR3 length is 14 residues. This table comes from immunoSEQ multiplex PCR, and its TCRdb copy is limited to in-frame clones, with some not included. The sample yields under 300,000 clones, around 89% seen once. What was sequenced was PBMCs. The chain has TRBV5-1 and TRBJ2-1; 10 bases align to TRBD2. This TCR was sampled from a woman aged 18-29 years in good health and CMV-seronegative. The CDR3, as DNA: TGCGCCAGCAGGGGACTAGCGACCCACGCGGAGCAGTTCTTC. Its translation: CASRGLATHAEQFF.